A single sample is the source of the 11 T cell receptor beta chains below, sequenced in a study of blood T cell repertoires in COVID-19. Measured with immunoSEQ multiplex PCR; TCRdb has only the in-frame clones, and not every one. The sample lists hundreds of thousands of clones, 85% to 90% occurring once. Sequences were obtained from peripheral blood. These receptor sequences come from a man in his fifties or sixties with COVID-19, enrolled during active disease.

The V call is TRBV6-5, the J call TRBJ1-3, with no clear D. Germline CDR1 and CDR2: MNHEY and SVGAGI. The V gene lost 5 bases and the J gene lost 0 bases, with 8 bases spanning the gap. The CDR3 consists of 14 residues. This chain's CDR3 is CASSLQYSGNTIYF. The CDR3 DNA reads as TGTGCCAGCAGTCTACAGTACTCTGGAAACACCATATATTTT.

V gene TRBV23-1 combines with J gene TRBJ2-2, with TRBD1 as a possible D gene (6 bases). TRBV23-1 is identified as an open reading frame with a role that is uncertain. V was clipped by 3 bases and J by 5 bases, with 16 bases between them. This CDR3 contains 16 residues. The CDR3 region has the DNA TGCGCCAGCAGTCATACCACTCAGGGGCGAACCGGGGAGCTGTTTTTT. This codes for CASSHTTQGRTGELFF.

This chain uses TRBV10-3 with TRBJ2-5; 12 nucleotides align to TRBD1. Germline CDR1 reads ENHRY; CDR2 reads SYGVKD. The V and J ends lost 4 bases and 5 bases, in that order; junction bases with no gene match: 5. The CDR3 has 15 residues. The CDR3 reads CAISVGTGGGETQYF. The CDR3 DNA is TGTGCCATCAGTGTCGGGACAGGGGGCGGGGAGACCCAGTACTTC.

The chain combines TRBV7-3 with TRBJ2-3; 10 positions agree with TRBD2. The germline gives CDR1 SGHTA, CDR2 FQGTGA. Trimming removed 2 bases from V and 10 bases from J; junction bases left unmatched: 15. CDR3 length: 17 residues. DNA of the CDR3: TGTGCCAGCAGCTTAGGTAAGGGACTAGCGTTATCACGGGCGCAGTATTTT. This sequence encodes CASSLGKGLALSRAQYF.

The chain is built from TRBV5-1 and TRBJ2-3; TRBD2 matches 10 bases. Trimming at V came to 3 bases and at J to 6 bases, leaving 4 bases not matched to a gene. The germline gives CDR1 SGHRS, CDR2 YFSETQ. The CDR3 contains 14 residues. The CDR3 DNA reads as TGCGCCAGCAGCTGGACTAGCGGTCAGGATACGCAGTATTTT. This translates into CASSWTSGQDTQYF.

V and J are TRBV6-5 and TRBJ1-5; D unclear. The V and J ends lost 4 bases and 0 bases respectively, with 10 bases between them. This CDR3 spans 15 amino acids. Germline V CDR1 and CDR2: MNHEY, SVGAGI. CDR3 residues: CASSSGSDSNQPQHF. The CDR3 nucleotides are TGTGCCAGCAGTTCGGGGTCCGATAGCAATCAGCCCCAGCATTTT.

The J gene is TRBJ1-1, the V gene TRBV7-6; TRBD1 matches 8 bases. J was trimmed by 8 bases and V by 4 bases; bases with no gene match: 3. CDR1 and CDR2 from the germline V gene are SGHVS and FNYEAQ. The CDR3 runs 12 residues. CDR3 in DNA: TGTGCCAGCAGCTCCGACAGGGGAGAAGCTTTCTTT. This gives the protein CASSSDRGEAFF.

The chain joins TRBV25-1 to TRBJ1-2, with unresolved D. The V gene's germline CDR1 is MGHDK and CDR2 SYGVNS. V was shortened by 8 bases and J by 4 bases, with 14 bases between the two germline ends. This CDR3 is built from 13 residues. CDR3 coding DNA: TGTGCCAGCCGACCCGAGACTGCCTATGGCTACACCTTC. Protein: CASRPETAYGYTF.

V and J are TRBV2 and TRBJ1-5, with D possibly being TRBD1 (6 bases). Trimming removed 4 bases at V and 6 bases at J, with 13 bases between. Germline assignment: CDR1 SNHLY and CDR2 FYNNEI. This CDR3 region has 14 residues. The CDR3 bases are TGTGCCAGCAGTGGAGACAGGACATTTCAGCCCCAGCATTTT. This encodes CASSGDRTFQPQHF.

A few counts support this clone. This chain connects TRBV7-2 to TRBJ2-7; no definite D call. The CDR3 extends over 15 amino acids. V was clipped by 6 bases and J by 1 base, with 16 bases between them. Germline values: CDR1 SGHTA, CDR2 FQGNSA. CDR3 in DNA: TGTGCCAGCAGTCACCAAGGCGGCGAATCCTACGAGCAGTACTTC. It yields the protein CASSHQGGESYEQYF. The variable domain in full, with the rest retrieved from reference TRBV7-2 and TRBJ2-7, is GAGVSQSPSNKVTEKGKDVELRCDPISGHTALYWYRQSLGQGLEFLIYFQGNSAPDKSGLPSDRFSAERTGGSVSTLTIQRTQQEDSAVYLCASSHQGGESYEQYFGPGTRLTVT.

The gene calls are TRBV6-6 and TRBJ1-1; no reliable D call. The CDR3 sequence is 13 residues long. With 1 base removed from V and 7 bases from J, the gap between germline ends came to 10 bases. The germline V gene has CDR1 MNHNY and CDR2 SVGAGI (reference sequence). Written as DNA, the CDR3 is TGTGCCAGCAGTTACTTGGCCAGAGGTGAAGCTTTCTTT. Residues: CASSYLARGEAFF.